This T cell receptor (beta chain) was sequenced during a study of beta chain features in type 1 diabetes. Broader study findings: The study found fewer insertions and more deletions at VDJ junctions in type 1 diabetes patients. It was among patients, rather than healthy donors, that naive, central memory and Treg TCRB repertoires appeared more similar. Moderately but significantly shorter TCRB CDR3s were found in Type 1 diabetes patients in all four CD4+ subsets.

The CDR3 sequence is 15 residues long. Germline loops: CDR1 SGHAT, CDR2 FQNNGV. Deletions cut 5 bases from V and 1 base from J, with 15 bases between. The table lists this clone with a few counts. Its antigen is undetermined. Every bit of the isolated RNA underwent reverse transcription, so sequencing read expressed TCRB transcripts. Clones were sequenced by immunoSEQ multiplex PCR, and TCRdb holds only the in-frame ones, with some missing. The repertoire includes about 650,000 clones, roughly 12% of them detected once, and over 0.1% sits in the top ten. The clonotype comes from a man aged 30-40 years with type 1 diabetes. The sample comprised naive CD4+ T cells from blood. The rearrangement uses TRBV11-2 and TRBJ2-7; D might be TRBD1 (6 bases). CDR3 sequence: CASSPQLGQSYEQYF. In DNA form, the CDR3 reads TGTGCCAGCAGCCCCCAGTTAGGACAGTCCTACGAGCAGTACTTC.